Presented here are 11 T cell receptor beta chains from one specimen sequenced in a study of T cells in Graves' hyperthyroidism and ophthalmopathy. TCR beta CDR3 region amplification was performed from RNA transcripts. Researchers ran a first-round RT-PCR on the TCR CDR3 using the HTBI primer set. TCRdb fed the multiplex PCR reads into MiXCR, producing one record per CDR3 protein. The profile shows roughly 240,000 distinct CDR3 sequences, around 26% of them singletons. Source material: blood. The receptors originated from a woman aged 35 to 49 with Graves' ophthalmopathy.

This clonotype was detected many times. CDR3 nucleotide sequence: TGTGCCTGGAGTCTGGGTGGGAACACTGAAGCTTTCTTT. This gives the protein CAWSLGGNTEAFF. The V gene is TRBV30, the J gene TRBJ1-1; D not certain. Germline-derived CDR1 and CDR2 are GTSNPN and SVGIG (reference sequence). With 2 bases removed from V and 1 base from J, the gap between germline ends came to 8 bases. The CDR3 has 13 amino acids.

The chain couples TRBV7-9 to TRBJ2-5; D is uncertain. Trimming took 3 bases from V and 5 from J, leaving 16 bases between them. Germline CDR1 is SEHNR and CDR2 is FQNEAQ (reference sequence). This CDR3 is 15 amino acids long. In DNA, the CDR3 is TGTGCCAGCAGCTTCCCCCGAAAACTGAAGGAGACCCAGTACTTC. Its translation: CASSFPRKLKETQYF.

This clonotype was observed many times. The chain employs TRBV20-1 and TRBJ1-3, with unresolved D. Germline V gene sequence: CDR1 DFQATT, CDR2 SNEGSKA (reference sequence). V lost 0 bases, J lost 8 bases, and 8 bases lay in between. The CDR3 is 12 residues long. In DNA, the CDR3 is TGCAGTGCTAGAGATCGGGGTTACACCATATATTTT. Translated, it gives CSARDRGYTIYF.

This clonotype was observed at least ten times. The CDR3 protein is CASSEEAGETQYF. DNA for the CDR3: TGTGCCAGCAGTGAAGAAGCGGGGGAGACCCAGTACTTC. This rearrangement joins TRBV2 to TRBJ2-5; 7 bases are shared with TRBD2. Trimming took 1 base from V and 5 from J; bases not matched to a gene: 1. Germline loops: CDR1 SNHLY, CDR2 FYNNEI. There are 13 residues in the CDR3.

This clonotype was counted ten times or more. CDR3 amino acids: CASSVQGFFEAFF. In DNA form, the CDR3 reads TGTGCCAGCAGCGTCCAAGGGTTTTTTGAAGCTTTCTTT. The chain recombines TRBV7-8 with TRBJ1-1; D gene ambiguous. Germline V gene lookup returns CDR1 SGHVS and CDR2 FQNEAQ. The CDR3 loop spans 13 amino acids. V was clipped by 5 bases and J by 7 bases, with 14 bases between them. Variable domain in full (rest from reference TRBV7-8 and TRBJ1-1): GAGVSQSPRYKVAKRGQDVALRCDPISGHVSLFWYQQALGQGPEFLTYFQNEAQLDKSGLPSDRFFAERPEGSVSTLKIQRTQQEDSAVYLCASSVQGFFEAFFGQGTRLTVV.

This chain connects TRBV5-1 to TRBJ1-2, with TRBD1 matching over 8 bases. Trimming cost V 2 bases and J 7 bases; bases outside gene matches: 10. The CDR3 loop spans 15 amino acids. The germline V gene encodes CDR1 SGHRS and CDR2 YFSETQ. This CDR3 is CASSFTTGQGVGYTF. The CDR3 DNA reads as TGCGCCAGCAGCTTTACCACCGGACAGGGCGTTGGCTACACCTTC.

This clonotype came up many times. The CDR3 protein is CASSLTANYGYTF. The CDR3 region has the DNA TGTGCCAGCAGCCTCACAGCTAACTATGGCTACACCTTC. The chain uses TRBV9 and TRBJ1-2, with no clear D. Trimming took off 4 bases at V and 0 bases at J, with 7 bases between the two ends. The CDR3 sequence is 13 residues long. Looked up from germline, CDR1 is SGDLS and CDR2 is YYNGEE. Filled out from reference TRBV9 and TRBJ1-2, the complete variable domain reads DSGVTQTPKHLITATGQRVTLRCSPRSGDLSVYWYQQSLDQGLQFLIQYYNGEERAKGNILERFSAQQFPDLHSELNLSSLELGDSALYFCASSLTANYGYTFGSGTRLTVV.

In its sample, this clonotype was seen a few times. The rearrangement links TRBV6-1 to TRBJ1-1; D gene unclear. Trimming removed 7 bases at V and 0 bases at J, with 12 bases between. The CDR3 length is 14 residues. Germline CDR1 and CDR2: MNHNS and SASEGT. The CDR3 region is CASMETKLNTEAFF. CDR3 in DNA: TGTGCCAGCATGGAGACCAAGCTGAACACTGAAGCTTTCTTT.

This sequence joins TRBV6-1 and TRBJ2-7; 8 nucleotides match TRBD1. The CDR3 spans 15 residues. The V segment lost 1 base and the J segment 3 bases; nucleotides outside the gene matches: 5. Germline V lookup: CDR1 MNHNS, CDR2 SASEGT. The CDR3 here is CASSEVTGGFYEQYF. CDR3 in DNA: TGTGCCAGCAGTGAAGTTACAGGGGGGTTCTACGAGCAGTACTTC.

This clonotype was observed at least ten times. The chain joins TRBV6-5 to TRBJ1-5; 9 nucleotides align to TRBD1. The CDR3 covers 16 residues. Germline V gene sequence: CDR1 MNHEY, CDR2 SVGAGI. The J segment lost 3 bases and the V segment lost 5 bases, leaving 8 bases of the junction unmatched. The CDR3 DNA sequence: TGTGCCAGCAGTAACACCGGGACAGGGTTCAATCAGCCCCAGCATTTT. It specifies CASSNTGTGFNQPQHF.

The chain couples TRBV6-1 to TRBJ2-5; 9 bases fit TRBD1. Trimming at V came to 5 bases and at J to 7 bases, leaving 8 bases not matched to a gene. Germline values: CDR1 MNHNS, CDR2 SASEGT. The CDR3 is 14 amino acids. CDR3 sequence (DNA): TGTGCCAGCAGTCTTCGGGACAGGGAAGGGACCCAGTACTTC. It encodes CASSLRDREGTQYF.